Below are 9 T cell receptor beta chains sequenced from a single sample in a study of T-cell reconstitution after alpha-beta-depleted transplantation in children. Molecular barcoding with unique molecular identifiers was used for the TCRbeta library. TCRdb independently ran MiXCR on the PCR reads; one entry per CDR3 protein. Among about 580,000 distinct CDR3 sequences listed, roughly 24% were seen once. The sample consisted of PBMCs, mostly from graft donor cells, taken 360 days after TCRalphabeta/CD19-depleted stem cell transplant. The receptors derive from a boy in the first two years of life who had a stem cell transplant for acute myeloid leukemia, so the T cells may come from the graft donor.

This clonotype was counted many times. The chain is built from TRBV12-3 or TRBV12-4 and TRBJ2-3; D could derive from TRBD1 or TRBD2 (6 bases each). The CDR3 is made up of 15 amino acids. V shed 5 bases and J shed 4 bases, with 16 bases lying between them. This chain's CDR3 is CASSERGAYADTQYF. The CDR3 DNA is TGTGCCAGCAGTGAGAGGGGGGCCTACGCAGATACGCAGTATTTT.

The chain joins TRBV9 to TRBJ2-5; 10 bases line up with TRBD2. V was clipped by 0 bases and J by 3 bases; unmatched bases: 2. CDR3 size: 15 residues. In germline, CDR1 is SGDLS, CDR2 YYNGEE. This chain's CDR3 is CASSVEGLAEETQYF. For the CDR3, the DNA is TGTGCCAGCAGCGTAGAAGGACTAGCGGAAGAGACCCAGTACTTC.

This clonotype came up many times. The CDR3 is CAWSASLGGEAFF. The DNA for the CDR3 is TGTGCCTGGAGTGCCTCATTGGGAGGAGAGGCTTTCTTT. The chain combines TRBV30 with TRBJ1-1; D is unclear. In germline, CDR1 is GTSNPN, CDR2 SVGIG (reference sequence). The V end lost 1 base, the J end lost 11 bases, and 17 bases lay between the germline ends. CDR3 length equals 13 residues.

This clonotype was observed a single time. The gene calls are TRBV7-2 and TRBJ2-3; possible D gene TRBD2, 6 bases. Germline assignment: CDR1 SGHTA and CDR2 FQGNSA. Trimming pared 2 bases from V and 0 bases from J, leaving 12 bases between. The CDR3 extends over 16 amino acids. In DNA, the CDR3 is TGTGCCAGCAGCTTATCGGGACTTACTAGCACAGATACGCAGTATTTT. Protein product: CASSLSGLTSTDTQYF.

The sample holds many counts of this clonotype. This rearrangement joins TRBV12-3 or TRBV12-4 to TRBJ2-6; unclear D gene. V was cut by 5 bases and J by 0 bases, with 11 bases left in between. The CDR3 has 16 amino acids. The CDR3 DNA reads as TGTGCCAGCAGTGCTGACAAGCACTCTGGGGCCAACGTCCTGACTTTC. Translation: CASSADKHSGANVLTF.

The rearrangement joins TRBV20-1 to TRBJ1-2; 9 bases are a match to TRBD1. The V gene's germline CDR1 is DFQATT and CDR2 SNEGSKA (reference sequence). This CDR3 region has 17 residues. With 4 bases clipped from V and 2 bases from J, the junction kept 14 bases outside the gene matches. CDR3 residues: CSAKNYRDRDYNYGYTF. The DNA of the CDR3 is TGCAGTGCTAAAAATTACCGGGACAGGGATTACAACTATGGCTACACCTTC.

This clonotype occurred a few times. The rearrangement joins TRBV28 to TRBJ2-7, with 7 bases matching TRBD1. V was pared by 5 bases and J by 5 bases, with 3 bases of the junction left unmatched. Germline assignment: CDR1 MDHEN and CDR2 SYDVKM. The length of the CDR3 is 12 residues. The CDR3 nucleotides are TGTGCCAGCAGTACAGGGGCCGACGAGCAGTACGTC. Translated, it gives CASSTGADEQYV.

This clonotype was counted between two and nine times. V usage is TRBV24-1 and J usage is TRBJ2-3, with D perhaps matching TRBD1 or TRBD2 (5 bases each). There are 16 residues in the CDR3. The germline V gene encodes CDR1 KGHDR and CDR2 SFDVKD. Trimming took 2 bases from V and 4 from J, leaving 15 bases between them. The CDR3 loop is CATSDWRAVGPDTQYF. The CDR3 DNA reads TGTGCCACCAGTGATTGGCGGGCAGTGGGACCAGATACGCAGTATTTT.

The CDR3 coding sequence is TGTGCCAGCAGTTTAACCCGGGTCAACGAGCAGTACTTC. Translated: CASSLTRVNEQYF. The V gene is TRBV28, the J gene TRBJ2-7; the D is unclear. This CDR3 has 13 amino acids. Germline values: CDR1 MDHEN, CDR2 SYDVKM. Deletions cut 2 bases from V and 5 bases from J, with 10 bases between.